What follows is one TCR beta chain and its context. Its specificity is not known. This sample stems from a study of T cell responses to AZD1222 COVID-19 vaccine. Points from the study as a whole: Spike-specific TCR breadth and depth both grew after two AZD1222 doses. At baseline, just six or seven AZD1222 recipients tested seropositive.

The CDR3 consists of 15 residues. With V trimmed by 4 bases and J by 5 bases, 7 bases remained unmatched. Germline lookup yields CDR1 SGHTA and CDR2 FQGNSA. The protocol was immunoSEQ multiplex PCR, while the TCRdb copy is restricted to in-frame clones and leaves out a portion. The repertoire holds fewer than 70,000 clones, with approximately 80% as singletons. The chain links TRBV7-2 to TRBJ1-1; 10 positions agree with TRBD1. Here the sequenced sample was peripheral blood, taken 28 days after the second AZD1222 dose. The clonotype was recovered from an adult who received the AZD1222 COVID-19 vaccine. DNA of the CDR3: TGTGCCAGCAGCTCACGGACAGGGGGGGATACTGAAGCTTTCTTT. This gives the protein CASSSRTGGDTEAFF.